The 23 T cell receptor beta chains listed next were all sequenced from one sample in a study of cytomegalovirus exposure and HLA in healthy donors. With 60 Vbeta and 13 Jbeta primers, the PCR was carried out. Sequenced by immunoSEQ multiplex PCR; TCRdb stores in-frame clones only, minus some. The table lists 85,000 to 130,000 clones, around 80% of them singletons. Material for sequencing was PBMCs. These receptors were collected from a man in his fifties or sixties in good health and CMV-seronegative.

CDR3 nucleotide sequence: TGTGCCAGCAGGTCGGGTAGACTCTCCCAAGAGACCCAGTACTTC. Amino acids: CASRSGRLSQETQYF. The chain carries TRBV2 and TRBJ2-5; unclear D gene. This CDR3 is built from 15 residues. Germline values: CDR1 SNHLY, CDR2 FYNNEI. Trimming pared 6 bases from V and 1 base from J, leaving 15 bases between. Full variable domain (remainder filled in from reference TRBV2 and TRBJ2-5): EPEVTQTPSHQVTQMGQEVILRCVPISNHLYFYWYRQILGQKVEFLVSFYNNEISEKSEIFDDQFSVERPDGSNFTLKIRSTKLEDSAMYFCASRSGRLSQETQYFGPGTRLLVL.

This chain links TRBV5-1 with TRBJ1-5; no firm D call. Per germline, CDR1 SGHRS and CDR2 YFSETQ. This CDR3 region has 15 residues. V was cut by 0 bases and J by 5 bases, with 12 bases left in between. DNA for the CDR3: TGCGCCAGCAGCTTGGACGAGGGTCACGATCAGCCCCAGCATTTT. This encodes CASSLDEGHDQPQHF.

The chain is built from TRBV27 and TRBJ2-7; TRBD2 matches 13 bases. Germline-derived CDR1 and CDR2 are MNHEY and SMNVEV (reference sequence). Trimming took 4 bases from V and 6 from J; bases not matched to a gene: 6. The CDR3 runs to 15 residues. The CDR3 region has the DNA TGTGCCAGCAGTTCCCGGACTAGCGGGGGACTCGAGCAGTACTTC. Translating gives CASSSRTSGGLEQYF.

This chain uses TRBV6-1 with TRBJ1-6, with 7 bases aligning to TRBD1. Looked up from germline, CDR1 is MNHNS and CDR2 is SASEGT. The ends lost 1 base at V and 7 bases at J; junction bases unmatched: 4. The CDR3 has 15 residues. Here the CDR3 reads CASSEVGRGNSPLHF. The CDR3 DNA is TGTGCCAGCAGTGAAGTAGGCAGGGGGAATTCACCCCTCCACTTT.

The chain recombines TRBV6-1 with TRBJ2-7, with D possibly being TRBD2 (5 bases). CDR3 size: 14 residues. Trimming left V 1 base short and J 4 bases short, with 11 bases between. Germline assignment: CDR1 MNHNS and CDR2 SASEGT. The CDR3, as DNA: TGTGCCAGCAGTGAAGAGGAGGCAAGATACGAGCAGTACGTC. Residues: CASSEEEARYEQYV.

The chain combines TRBV11-3 with TRBJ2-5; D is unresolved. Germline V gene data show CDR1 as SGHNT and CDR2 as YENEEA. V was shortened by 0 bases and J by 5 bases, with 4 bases between the two germline ends. The CDR3 loop spans 12 amino acids. The CDR3 here is CASSLDAETQYF. The CDR3 DNA follows: TGTGCCAGCAGCTTAGATGCGGAGACCCAGTACTTC.

The chain is built from TRBV6-5 and TRBJ2-1; D remains ambiguous. Per germline, CDR1 MNHEY and CDR2 SVGAGI. The CDR3 spans 13 residues. Trimming stripped 6 bases from V and 4 bases from J, with 10 bases between. CDR3 nucleotides: TGTGCCAGCAGAAATGATAGATACAATGAGCAGTTCTTC. The encoded protein is CASRNDRYNEQFF.

V and J are TRBV5-1 and TRBJ1-2; 7 bases agree with TRBD1. V was pared by 3 bases and J by 4 bases, with 9 bases of the junction left unmatched. Per germline, CDR1 SGHRS and CDR2 YFSETQ. This CDR3 has 15 amino acids. The CDR3 sequence is CASSSGTGTVYGYTF. CDR3 bases: TGCGCCAGCAGCTCGGGGACCGGGACAGTCTATGGCTACACCTTC.

This clone was observed once. This chain connects TRBV29-1 to TRBJ2-1; TRBD2 aligns across 8 bases. With V trimmed by 6 bases and J by 0 bases, 7 bases remained unmatched. The CDR3 spans 15 residues. Per germline, CDR1 SQVTM and CDR2 ANQGSEA. The CDR3 protein is CSVHTGGSSYNEQFF. The CDR3 coding sequence is TGCAGCGTCCATACGGGGGGGAGCTCCTACAATGAGCAGTTCTTC.

The chain has TRBV6-1 and TRBJ2-1; a possible D gene is TRBD1 (5 bases). The CDR3 sequence is 11 residues long. Trimming pared 10 bases from V and 7 bases from J, leaving 11 bases between. Germline lookup yields CDR1 MNHNS and CDR2 SASEGT. The CDR3 DNA sequence: TGTGCCACCGACAGTTTGAATGAGCAGTTCTTC. The encoded protein is CATDSLNEQFF.

The chain links TRBV5-8 to TRBJ1-6, with 10 positions matching TRBD1. The CDR3 covers 17 residues. Looked up from germline, CDR1 is SGHTS and CDR2 is YDEGEE. V shed 4 bases and J 8 bases; nucleotides not matched to a gene: 12. The CDR3 DNA reads as TGTGCCAGCAGCACCCGACAGGGGGCTATCGATGATTCACCCCTCCACTTT. Its translation is CASSTRQGAIDDSPLHF.

There are a few counts of this clone. V usage is TRBV18 and J usage is TRBJ2-5, with a possible D match to TRBD2 (5 bases). Germline CDR1 reads KGHSH; CDR2 reads LQKENI. The CDR3 runs 13 residues. Trimming left V 6 bases short and J 3 bases short, with 11 bases between. The CDR3 sequence: CASSGQREETQYF. In DNA form, the CDR3 reads TGTGCCAGCTCTGGCCAGAGGGAAGAGACCCAGTACTTC.

The chain employs TRBV7-3 and TRBJ1-6, with TRBD1 identical over 7 bases. Germline V CDR1 and CDR2: SGHTA, FQGTGA. V dropped 2 bases and J dropped 7; count of bases not matched to a gene: 2. CDR3 length equals 14 residues. The CDR3 DNA reads as TGTGCCAGCAGCTTAGGGACAGAGAATTCACCCCTCCACTTT. Residues: CASSLGTENSPLHF.

V and J are TRBV6-1 and TRBJ2-7; 11 positions match TRBD2. Germline CDR1 MNHNS, CDR2 SASEGT. CDR3 size: 14 residues. Germline trimming cut 6 bases from V and 2 bases from J; bases unmatched to any gene: 3. CDR3 DNA sequence: TGTGCCAGCAGCGGGACTAGCGGACCCTACGAGCAGTACTTC. It yields the protein CASSGTSGPYEQYF.

The chain links TRBV9 to TRBJ2-3; the D gene is possibly TRBD2 (6 bases). This CDR3 spans 14 amino acids. V dropped 5 bases and J dropped 6 bases, with 16 bases sitting between them. Germline values: CDR1 SGDLS, CDR2 YYNGEE. Here the CDR3 DNA reads TGTGCCAGCAGGAGGGGAACGGGGGTGGATACGCAGTATTTT. Protein product: CASRRGTGVDTQYF.

The J gene is TRBJ2-2, the V gene TRBV5-1; 15 positions agree with TRBD2. Unmatched junction bases numbered 6, after V lost 4 bases and J lost 5 bases. Germline V gives CDR1 SGHRS, CDR2 YFSETQ. The CDR3 contains 17 residues. CDR3 sequence (DNA): TGCGCCAGCAGCCGGACTAGCGGGGGGGCAGATACCGGGGAGCTGTTTTTT. This sequence encodes CASSRTSGGADTGELFF.

The CDR3: CASSLGIKSGTQYF. Here the CDR3 DNA reads TGTGCCAGCAGCTTAGGGATCAAAAGCGGGACCCAGTACTTC. The chain couples TRBV7-2 to TRBJ2-5; weak D call: TRBD2 (5 bases). V dropped 1 base and J dropped 7 bases, with 13 bases sitting between them. This CDR3 is 14 amino acids long. Germline loops: CDR1 SGHTA, CDR2 FQGNSA.

V gene TRBV7-9 combines with J gene TRBJ1-6, with TRBD1 identical over 10 bases. The CDR3 covers 15 residues. CDR1 and CDR2 from the germline V gene are SEHNR and FQNEAQ (reference sequence). The V and J ends lost 4 bases and 4 bases, in that order; junction bases with no gene match: 1. The CDR3 coding sequence is TGTGCCAGCAGCTCGGGACAGGGGTATAATTCACCCCTCCACTTT. The encoded protein is CASSSGQGYNSPLHF.

J is TRBJ1-1 and V is TRBV19; perhaps TRBD1 as D (6 bases). Per the germline V gene, CDR1 is LNHDA and CDR2 is SQIVND (reference sequence). The CDR3 is made up of 13 amino acids. The V end lost 7 bases, the J end lost 1 base, and 10 bases lay between the germline ends. Written as DNA, the CDR3 is TGTGCCAGTAAGGACAGAGAGAACACTGAAGCTTTCTTT. It yields the protein CASKDRENTEAFF.

The chain combines TRBV5-1 with TRBJ1-2, with D unclear. There are 15 residues in the CDR3. Trimming shortened V by 4 bases and J by 7 bases, and 20 bases separated the two germline ends. Germline CDR1 SGHRS, CDR2 YFSETQ. CDR3 in DNA: TGCGCCAGCAGCCCTACAACCTCAAGTCCGGGTGGCTACACCTTC. It codes for CASSPTTSSPGGYTF. The full variable domain, with the rest looked up from reference TRBV5-1 and TRBJ1-2, is KAGVTQTPRYLIKTRGQQVTLSCSPISGHRSVSWYQQTPGQGLQFLFEYFSETQRNKGNFPGRFSGRQFSNSRSEMNVSTLELGDSALYLCASSPTTSSPGGYTFGSGTRLTVV.

The genes are TRBV2 and TRBJ2-7; possible D gene TRBD1, 6 bases. The CDR3 sequence is 13 residues long. The ends were cut back, 6 bases at V and 12 bases at J, with 21 bases in the middle. Germline V gene sequence: CDR1 SNHLY, CDR2 FYNNEI. The CDR3 loop reads CASSVDNRVLRYF. Here the CDR3 DNA reads TGTGCCAGCAGCGTAGACAACAGGGTCTTAAGGTACTTC. Drawing the rest from reference TRBV2 and TRBJ2-7, the complete variable domain is EPEVTQTPSHQVTQMGQEVILRCVPISNHLYFYWYRQILGQKVEFLVSFYNNEISEKSEIFDDQFSVERPDGSNFTLKIRSTKLEDSAMYFCASSVDNRVLRYFGPGTRLTVT.

The chain recombines TRBV7-2 with TRBJ1-5; perhaps TRBD1 as D (6 bases). Germline V gene data show CDR1 as SGHTA and CDR2 as FQGNSA. CDR3 length: 14 residues. Trimming cost V 5 bases and J 4 bases, with 12 bases left between them. This chain's CDR3 is CASSHRTENQPQHF. The CDR3 nucleotides are TGTGCCAGCAGCCACCGGACAGAGAATCAGCCCCAGCATTTT.

This chain connects TRBV15 to TRBJ1-5; D remains ambiguous. This CDR3 contains 13 residues. V was cut by 1 base and J by 4 bases, with 5 bases left in between. CDR1 is LNHNV and CDR2 is YYDKDF in the germline V gene (reference sequence). CDR3 protein: CATSRAGNQPQHF. In nucleotides, the CDR3 is TGTGCCACCAGCAGAGCAGGTAATCAGCCCCAGCATTTT.